This T cell receptor beta chain was obtained from a study of long-term antiretroviral therapy in people with HIV (dated by TCRdb to 2022 to 2024). Looking at the study overall: The earliest samples were collected approximately a decade before the 2015 WHO recommendation for immediate ART, a period when ART was typically delayed until CD4 counts fell. About two fifths of the roughly 30 participants with HIV were female. Whether ART initiation and durable HIV suppression were associated with changes in peripheral blood TRB repertoire composition and diversity was tested in a retrospective serial study. The cohort contributed over 150 cryopreserved PBMC samples from fewer than 35 adults with confirmed HIV infection, collected serially over a mean of around six years (range 1-12). Test extractions of a monoclonal T-cell line alongside fewer than 40 polyclonal samples showed no cross-contamination during QIAcube processing.

Sequencing of the TRB variable region was done with the immunoSEQ hsTCRB v3.0 assay at survey level resolution. TRB sequencing targeted a depth of about 35,000-50,000 T-cell genomes per sample. Pooled TRB libraries were sequenced on an Illumina MiSeq with a v3 150-cycle kit. The study's own analysis went as follows. Analysis of repertoires was carried out in R inside a reproducible Nextflow workflow spanning QC, data transformation and analysis. LymphoSeq2, an R package for AIRR-Seq data exploration, was used to implement custom analyses. A few samples that yielded fewer than 5000 total TRB sequences were excluded, so that some 190 HIV repertoires were analyzed. Of the 188 retained HIV repertoires, about 59 were collected before and more than 120 after ART initiation. Repertoires were downsampled to 5000 TRB nucleotide sequences, and summary statistics were averaged over 100 downsampling iterations. Only TRB sequences with CDR3 regions of at least seven amino acids were retained for analysis. Diversity was measured with a Shannon entropy-derived clonality score and the Gini coefficient. Repertoire networks linked the top 5000 CDR3 amino acid sequences whenever two sequences differed by an edit distance of one. Antigen specificity groups and MHC restriction were predicted for TRB CDR3 amino acid sequences with GLIPH2. Known CMV, EBV, HIV or tissue antigen associations were flagged by matching CDR3 amino acid sequences against VDJdb and McPAS-TCR. Pre-ART, post-ART and control groups were compared with Wilcoxon signed-rank tests and Holm-Bonferroni correction. TCRdb took over this immuneACCESS table, retaining in-frame rearrangements with V and J assigned. Such tables are incomplete; in checked studies, under half of the missing clones stem from an unresolved V gene, and the remainder is unexplained. The V and J calls and clone size come from that table; D and trimming were worked out from the DNA. This sample is represented by over 25,000 clones; roughly 96% of them were singletons. The ten biggest clones cover over 2% of the sample.

From cysteine to phenylalanine, the CDR3 is 15 amino acids long. Kept here is only the CDR3 DNA, which spans 45 bases and is read in frame from base 1. After removal of 1 base from V and 5 bases from J, the junction retains 6 bases not matched to a gene. CDR1 and CDR2, looked up from the germline V gene, are SGHTA and FQGNSA. The full study reports these points: CDR3 length ranges in HIV repertoires were narrower than in controls, and network structure suggested an antigen-experienced repertoire with only a slight naive shift after ART. At every time point, the repertoire was dominated by expanded TRB clones first identified before ART initiation, although this dominance fluctuated and, in many PLHIV, declined after ART. The samples span the years 2004 to 2017, and the ART regimens used at that time may not be as effective as current regimens. Because pre-ART samples had limited cell numbers, profiling was done on unsorted PBMC rather than on sorted CD4+ and CD8+ T cells. Since PBMC availability was limited, sequencing covered only the TCR beta chain, with no alpha chain pairing. Inferences about post-ART repertoire changes are limited because no data were available on ART adherence, viral resistance or therapy changes. Starting ART was linked to a significant rise in TRB diversity, yet even with long-term ART the diversity remained significantly lower than in transplant donor controls.

Participants were included only if at least one PBMC sample before ART initiation and at least two post-ART samples were available. All participants with HIV were treated in the United States of America. Before DNA extraction, cryopreserved samples containing roughly 1-11 million PBMC were thawed and washed. At the time of the earliest PBMC sample, participants with HIV were aged between about 20 and 54 years. PBMC samples from each participant spanned 1-4 timepoints before ART initiation and 2-8 timepoints after ART initiation, with a median of 7 samples. Serial HIV viral load, CD4+ T-cell count, ART history and demographic data were obtained for every participant. Genomic DNA was extracted from unsorted PBMC with a Qiagen kit on a QIAcube, with processing performed in batches of 12 samples. On this clone: Its antigen remains unidentified. No quality values exist for individual bases; no much larger clone is one base distant.

The source is a man under 40 with HIV. Sequenced material: unsorted PBMCs, taken roughly 6.4 years after starting antiretroviral therapy. Here the chain combines TRBV7-2 and TRBJ2-5, with 8 bases matching TRBD1. The DNA sequence is as follows: TGTGCCAGCAGCTTAGTTAGGACAGGGCGGGAGACCCAGTACTTC. This encodes CASSLVRTGRETQYF.